This TCR beta chain was found in a study of CD8+ T cells in alopecia areata listed by TCRdb under 2018. About the full investigation: The treated patients, all with moderate-to-severe alopecia areata, were enrolled in an open-label pilot trial of oral tofacitinib given at 5 to 10 mg twice daily. Patients stayed on tofacitinib for 6 to 18 months and then had 6 months of follow-up off drug so that delayed response and recurrence could be assessed. Disease severity in treated patients was measured with the SALT score, which quantifies the percentage of affected scalp surface area. The study used high-throughput TCRbeta sequencing to examine T cell clonal expansion in alopecia areata, in both the C3H/HeJ mouse model and human patients. In humans, TCRbeta sequencing was performed on scalp tissue and on sorted CD4+ and CD8+ peripheral blood T cells from healthy controls and from patients with patchy or totalis/universalis alopecia areata. Biopsies were taken from tofacitinib-treated patients at baseline and again at 4 and 24 weeks into treatment, and several of those patients also had a later scalp biopsy. Scalp clonality was compared among normal scalp (n=4), patchy alopecia areata scalp (n=8), and alopecia totalis/universalis scalp (n=8). RNA came from the PAXgene miRNA kit for fixed scalp, the miRNeasy kit for PBMCs, and the RNeasy kit for mouse skin. immunoSEQ multiplex PCR using 35 Vbeta forward primers and 13 Jbeta reverse primers was used to amplify TCRbeta CDR3 regions. Findings and caveats that apply to the study as a whole: Compared with normal scalp, lesional scalp had higher clonality and more expanded CD8+ clones, particularly in alopecia totalis/universalis, a pattern that suggests antigenic drive. Unlike mouse skin, which is dominated by gammadelta T cells, normal human skin has resident alphabeta T cells that are also sequenced, and this complicates analysis of the scalp TCR repertoire. Compared with mice, TCR sequences shared between patients were less clear, possibly partly because of HLA diversity across the patient population. Tofacitinib significantly lowered scalp clonality and the number of expanded CD8+ clones among the top 100 scalp clones. Many expanded lesional clones were found to persist in scalp and blood during tofacitinib treatment, and relapse after treatment cessation may be partly explained by this persistence. Because the treated cohort was small and had only one nonresponder, larger studies are needed to examine links between baseline CD8+ expansion and response.

The germline V gene gives CDR1 as SQVTM and CDR2 as ANQGSEA. V ends up 6 bases short and J 2 bases short, with an unmatched junction base count of 4. The CDR3 contains 14 residues, cysteine and phenylalanine counted. Just CDR3 DNA is preserved here, 42 bases in frame from base 1. The library was prepared using the immunoSEQ multiplex PCR assay. For TCR sequencing, RNA was extracted from every sample and reverse transcribed into cDNA to serve as template. First-strand cDNA was synthesized with SuperScript III using a 2:1 mix of oligo-dT and random hexamers. A synthetic immune receptor repertoire was used to measure amplification bias, and any remaining bias was corrected computationally. Concerning the study's data processing: Raw reads were preprocessed to remove errors, and CDR3 was defined by IMGT conventions from the conserved cysteine to phenylalanine. Clonality was computed by normalizing Shannon entropy by log2 of the number of productive unique TCRs and subtracting the result from 1. Scalp TCRbeta sequences were cross-referenced with sorted blood CD4 and CD8 repertoires so that the CD4 or CD8 identity of scalp clones could be inferred. The table was pulled from immuneACCESS by TCRdb, which kept in-frame rearrangements only. Such tables lose some clones; where checked, under half of the loss comes from unresolved V genes, and the rest has no known cause. V, J and clone size are those of that table, while D and trimming were read from the DNA. The sample contains fewer than 200,000 clones, 58% of them found a single time. 16% of the sample is held by the ten biggest clonotypes.

Remarks on this clone: Its cognate antigen has yet to be identified. No quality values exist for individual bases; no much larger clone is one base distant.

The treatment or condition label on this specimen signifies: oral pan-JAK inhibitor, 5-10 mg twice daily. Lesional scalp punch biopsies and peripheral blood were obtained from alopecia areata patients. After PBMCs were isolated by density centrifugation and stained for CD3, CD4 and CD8, a FACSAria was used to sort CD4+ and CD8+ T cells. The chain uses TRBV29-1 and TRBJ2-3; a stretch of 11 junction bases matches TRBD2. The sample here was CD4+ T cells sorted from blood, taken at roughly week 55, from a patient treated with tofacitinib. The TCR sequence derives from a human donor with alopecia areata. The nucleotide sequence reads as follows: TGCAGCGTAGTAGCGGGGGGGCTCACAGATACGCAGTATTTT. Its protein is CSVVAGGLTDTQYF.